The text below deals with one TCR beta chain. Its antigen is not known. The data are from a study of siplizumab effects on memory and regulatory T cells. TCRdb keeps only in-frame clones here, not all; method: immunoSEQ multiplex PCR. The data show approximately 100,000 clones, about 91% seen once. CDR3 length: 15 amino acids. Germline CDR1 SEHNR, CDR2 FQNEAQ (reference sequence). V dropped 2 bases and J dropped 5 bases, with 13 bases sitting between them. General study findings and limits: Proliferating siplizumab-cultured Tregs lacked confirmed suppressive function.

Sequenced sample: Tregs sorted from blood. The chain combines TRBV7-9 with TRBJ2-1, with D hard to call. The receptor comes from a human donor in good health. The CDR3 region is CASSLKVVAHNEQFF. The DNA for the CDR3 is TGTGCCAGCAGCTTAAAGGTAGTGGCACACAATGAGCAGTTCTTC.